This T cell receptor (beta chain) stems from a study of T cells in Graves' hyperthyroidism and ophthalmopathy. Study-wide results and limits: Researchers report that a 13 V-J model separated ophthalmopathy from stable hyperthyroidism. Ophthalmopathy got predicted by the model a median around six months before its onset.

Subjects aged 18 to 65 presented with newly diagnosed hyperthyroidism of less than 2 months' duration. A word on this clonotype: Its target is not known.

V trimming: 4 bases; J trimming: 5 bases; junction bases outside the gene matches: 9. The CDR3 runs 15 residues. Germline V gene data show CDR1 as SNHLY and CDR2 as FYNNEI. RNA transcripts served as the template for amplifying TCR beta CDR3 regions. A set of HTBI primers served as the primers for a first-round RT-PCR of the TCR CDR3. TCRdb recomputed calls from the multiplex PCR reads with MiXCR, one row per CDR3 protein. The sample carries about 540,000 distinct CDR3 sequences, around 46% recorded once. This clonotype originated in a woman aged 18-29 years with Graves' hyperthyroidism. The sequencing input was peripheral blood or thyroid tissue (not recorded which). This chain links TRBV2 with TRBJ2-7; TRBD1 matches at 9 bases. The DNA of the CDR3 is TGTGCCAGCAGTGCCACCGGGACAGGGAGTCACGAGCAGTACTTC. Its protein is CASSATGTGSHEQYF. The entire variable domain, with the rest obtained from reference TRBV2 and TRBJ2-7, is as follows: EPEVTQTPSHQVTQMGQEVILRCVPISNHLYFYWYRQILGQKVEFLVSFYNNEISEKSEIFDDQFSVERPDGSNFTLKIRSTKLEDSAMYFCASSATGTGSHEQYFGPGTRLTVT.